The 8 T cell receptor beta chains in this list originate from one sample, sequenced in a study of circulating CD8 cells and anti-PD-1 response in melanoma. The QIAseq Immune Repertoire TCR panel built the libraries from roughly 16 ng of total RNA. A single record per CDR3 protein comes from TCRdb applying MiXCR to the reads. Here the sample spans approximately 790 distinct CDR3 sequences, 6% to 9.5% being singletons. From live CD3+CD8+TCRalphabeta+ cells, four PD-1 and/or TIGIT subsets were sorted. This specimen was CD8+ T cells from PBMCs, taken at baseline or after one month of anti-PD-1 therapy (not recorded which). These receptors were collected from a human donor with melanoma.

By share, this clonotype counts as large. CDR3 nucleotides: TGTGCCAGCGTTTTGGGTTTAGCGGTGGGATCCTACAATGAGCAGTTCTTC. Encoded protein: CASVLGLAVGSYNEQFF. The chain links TRBV28 to TRBJ2-1; TRBD2 might be the D (6 bases). Trimming pared 8 bases from V and 1 base from J, leaving 21 bases between. Germline-derived CDR1 and CDR2 are MDHEN and SYDVKM. The CDR3 is 17 residues long. Variable domain in full (rest from reference TRBV28 and TRBJ2-1): DVKVTQSSRYLVKRTGEKVFLECVQDMDHENMFWYRQDPGLGLRLIYFSYDVKMKEKGDIPEGYSVSREKKERFSLILESASTNQTSMYLCASVLGLAVGSYNEQFFGPGTRLTVL.

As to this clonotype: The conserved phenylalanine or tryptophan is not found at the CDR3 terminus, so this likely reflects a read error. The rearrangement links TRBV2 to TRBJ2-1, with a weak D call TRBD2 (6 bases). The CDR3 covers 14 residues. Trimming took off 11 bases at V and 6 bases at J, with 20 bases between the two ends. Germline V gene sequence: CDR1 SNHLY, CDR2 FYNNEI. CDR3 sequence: CAGEEGRGCNEQFS. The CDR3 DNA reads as TGTGCCGGCGAGGAGGGAAGGGGCTGCAATGAGCAGTTCTCC.

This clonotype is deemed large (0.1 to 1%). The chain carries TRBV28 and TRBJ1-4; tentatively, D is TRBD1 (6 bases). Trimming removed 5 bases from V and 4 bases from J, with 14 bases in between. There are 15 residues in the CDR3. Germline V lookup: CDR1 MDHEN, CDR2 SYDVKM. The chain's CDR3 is CASSPGGRINEKLFF. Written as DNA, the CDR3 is TGTGCCAGCAGTCCCGGGGGGCGGATTAATGAAAAACTGTTTTTT.

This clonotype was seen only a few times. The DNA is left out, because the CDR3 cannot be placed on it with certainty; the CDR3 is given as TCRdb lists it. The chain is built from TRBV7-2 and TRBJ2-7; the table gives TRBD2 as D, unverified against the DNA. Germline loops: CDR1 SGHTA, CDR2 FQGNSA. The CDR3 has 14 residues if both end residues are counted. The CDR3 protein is CASSFASGAYERYF.

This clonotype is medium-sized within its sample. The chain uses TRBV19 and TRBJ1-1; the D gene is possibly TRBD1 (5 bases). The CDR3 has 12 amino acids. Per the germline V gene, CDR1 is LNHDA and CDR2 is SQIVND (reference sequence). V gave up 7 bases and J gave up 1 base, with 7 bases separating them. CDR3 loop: CASKGWNTEAFF. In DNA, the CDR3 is TGTGCCAGTAAGGGGTGGAACACTGAAGCTTTCTTT.

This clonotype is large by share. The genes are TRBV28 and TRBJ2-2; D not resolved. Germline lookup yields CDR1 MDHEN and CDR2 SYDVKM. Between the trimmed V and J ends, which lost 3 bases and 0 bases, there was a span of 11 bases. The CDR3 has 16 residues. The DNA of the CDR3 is TGTGCCAGCAGTTTGGACCGGTCGGCGAACACCGGGGAGCTGTTTTTT. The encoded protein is CASSLDRSANTGELFF.

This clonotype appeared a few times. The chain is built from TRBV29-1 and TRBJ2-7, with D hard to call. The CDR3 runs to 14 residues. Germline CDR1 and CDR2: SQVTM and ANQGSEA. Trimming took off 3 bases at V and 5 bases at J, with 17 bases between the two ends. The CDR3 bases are TGCAGCGTTGAGATTGGAACACGTAGGGACGAGCAGTACTTC. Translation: CSVEIGTRRDEQYF.

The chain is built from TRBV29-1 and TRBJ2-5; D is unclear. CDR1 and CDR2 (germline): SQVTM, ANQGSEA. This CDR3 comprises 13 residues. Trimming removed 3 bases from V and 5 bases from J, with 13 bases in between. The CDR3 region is CSVELAAGETQYF. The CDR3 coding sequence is TGCAGCGTTGAGTTGGCGGCCGGGGAGACCCAGTACTTC. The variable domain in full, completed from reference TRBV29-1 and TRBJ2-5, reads SAVISQKPSRDICQRGTSLTIQCQVDSQVTMMFWYRQQPGQSLTLIATANQGSEATYESGFVIDKFPISRPNLTFSTLTVSNMSPEDSSIYLCSVELAAGETQYFGPGTRLLVL.